This T cell receptor (beta chain) is from a study of OX40 agonist ivuxolimab in advanced cancers. Sequencing used immunoSEQ multiplex PCR; TCRdb keeps in-frame clones, though not all of them. This sample yields 85,000 to 100,000 clones, of which roughly nine tenths are seen a single time; around 0.32% belongs to the top ten. The CDR3 extends over 16 amino acids. The V segment lost 2 bases and the J segment 3 bases; nucleotides outside the gene matches: 6. Germline lookup yields CDR1 SGHAT and CDR2 FQNNGV. The chain carries TRBV11-2 and TRBJ2-1, with TRBD2 matching over 8 bases. The receptor's source is an adult with an advanced solid tumor such as melanoma, head and neck, liver or kidney cancer. Here the sequenced sample was CD4+ or CD8+ T cells sorted from blood, taken in a trial of the OX40 agonist ivuxolimab. CDR3 residues: CASSLRTGRDYNEQFF. The CDR3 DNA is TGTGCCAGCAGCTTACGTACCGGGAGGGACTACAATGAGCAGTTCTTC. The complete variable domain, with remaining parts taken from reference TRBV11-2 and TRBJ2-1, reads EAGVAQSPRYKIIEKRQSVAFWCNPISGHATLYWYQQILGQGPKLLIQFQNNGVVDDSQLPKDRFSAERLKGVDSTLKIQPAKLEDSAVYLCASSLRTGRDYNEQFFGPGTRLTVL.